A selection of T cell receptor beta chains follows, all from one sample in a study of blood T cell repertoires in COVID-19. Clones were sequenced by immunoSEQ multiplex PCR, and TCRdb holds only the in-frame ones, with some missing. The table has 91,000 or so clones, 82% seen once. Sequenced sample: peripheral blood. The receptors derive from a man aged 50 to 60 with active or convalescent COVID-19. Both conserved end residues are part of each CDR3. A D gene is named only where the DNA matches it firmly. Not every row has a clone size; where given, it reads once, few, many or a size class.

- | TRBJ1-6 | - | TRBV6-4 | CASSQTGTRGSPLHF | TGTGCCAGCAGTCAAACCGGGACAAGAGGTTCACCCCTCCACTTT
- | TRBJ2-3 | TRBD2 | TRBV19 | CASSMSSGGSDTQYF | TGTGCCAGTAGTATGTCTAGCGGGGGGTCTGATACGCAGTATTTT
- | TRBJ2-5 | TRBD2 | TRBV11-2 | CASSLGTSRETQYF | TGTGCCAGCAGCTTAGGGACTAGCAGAGAGACCCAGTACTTC
- | TRBJ1-4 | - | TRBV19 | CASMRRQNNEKLFF | TGTGCCAGTATGAGGAGGCAGAACAATGAAAAACTGTTTTTT
- | TRBJ2-5 | - | TRBV1 | CTSSQVIVRGQETQYF | TGCACCAGCAGCCAAGTTATTGTCAGGGGGCAAGAGACCCAGTACTTC
- | TRBJ2-1 | TRBD1 | TRBV2 | CASSGLGQGGNEQFF | TGTGCCAGCAGTGGATTGGGACAGGGGGGAAATGAGCAGTTCTTC
few | TRBJ2-3 | - | TRBV24-1 | CATSDLRGLDTQYF | TGTGCCACCAGTGATTTGAGGGGGTTAGATACGCAGTATTTT
- | TRBJ2-5 | - | TRBV5-1 | CASSLDRTQYF | TGCGCCAGCAGCTTGGATAGGACCCAGTACTTC
- | TRBJ2-1 | - | TRBV7-6 | CASSPRWNGYNEQFF | TGTGCCAGCAGCCCGCGGTGGAATGGTTACAATGAGCAGTTCTTC
- | TRBJ2-3 | TRBD1 | TRBV6-1 | CASSEGQGGTDTQYF | TGTGCCAGCAGTGAGGGACAGGGAGGGACAGATACGCAGTATTTT
- | TRBJ1-4 | TRBD1 | TRBV28 | CASSRTGGVGEKLFF | TGTGCCAGCAGTCGGACAGGGGGAGTTGGGGAAAAACTGTTTTTT
- | TRBJ2-3 | TRBD2 | TRBV19 | CASSPGGSADTQYF | TGTGCCAGTAGCCCGGGGGGGTCGGCAGATACGCAGTATTTT
- | TRBJ2-5 | - | TRBV10-3 | CATQRSGSKETQYF | TGTGCCACCCAGAGGAGCGGCTCGAAAGAGACCCAGTACTTC
once | TRBJ2-6 | - | TRBV19 | CASSMYPGSGANVLTF | TGTGCCAGTAGTATGTACCCAGGGTCTGGGGCCAACGTCCTGACTTTC
many | TRBJ2-1 | TRBD2 | TRBV2 | CASTDSGGNEQFF | TGTGCCAGCACCGATAGCGGGGGTAATGAGCAGTTCTTC
- | TRBJ2-2 | - | TRBV3-1/TRBV3-2 | CASSQGTVTGELFF | TGTGCCAGCAGCCAAGGGACAGTCACCGGGGAGCTGTTTTTT
- | TRBJ2-2 | TRBD2 | TRBV29-1 | CSVQTSGANTGELFF | TGCAGCGTACAGACTAGCGGGGCGAACACCGGGGAGCTGTTTTTT
- | TRBJ1-5 | TRBD1 | TRBV6-2/TRBV6-3 | CASSFTGTGINQPQHF | TGTGCCAGCAGTTTCACCGGGACAGGAATCAATCAGCCCCAGCATTTT
- | TRBJ2-1 | TRBD2 | TRBV14 | CASSRRGVSYNEQFF | TGTGCCAGCAGCCGACGGGGGGTATCCTACAATGAGCAGTTCTTC
- | TRBJ2-3 | TRBD2 | TRBV5-1 | CASSFPLAGGPDTQYF | TGCGCCAGCAGCTTCCCACTAGCGGGGGGGCCCGATACGCAGTATTTT
once | TRBJ2-5 | - | TRBV7-7 | CASSLNNRAQETQYF | TGTGCCAGCAGCTTAAATAATAGAGCGCAAGAGACCCAGTACTTC
- | TRBJ2-5 | TRBD1 | TRBV7-9 | CASSLRQGRYETQYF | TGTGCCAGCAGCTTGCGACAGGGGCGATACGAGACCCAGTACTTC
- | TRBJ1-4 | - | TRBV4-1 | CASSQVVGRGTNEKLFF | TGCGCCAGCAGCCAAGTTGTGGGGCGCGGAACTAATGAAAAACTGTTTTTT
- | TRBJ2-5 | - | TRBV18 | CASSLSQGQETQYF | TGTGCCAGCTCATTGTCACAGGGTCAAGAGACCCAGTACTTC
few | TRBJ2-5 | TRBD2 | TRBV28 | CASRSGTTWETQYF | TGTGCCAGCCGAAGCGGGACTACATGGGAGACCCAGTACTTC
- | TRBJ1-5 | - | TRBV19 | CASSIGGQGPQHF | TGTGCCAGTAGTATCGGGGGGCAGGGGCCCCAGCATTTT